The 15 T cell receptor beta chains below were found in one sample sequenced in a study of T cell repertoires in cytomegalovirus infection. MiXCR, run by TCRdb on the reads, gives a single entry per CDR3 protein. The sample has around 530,000 distinct CDR3 sequences, about 15% seen once. Sequences were obtained from CD8+ T cells from PBMCs. These receptor sequences come from a human donor in good health (CMV status not recorded). Some clones in this sample may be carry-over from other donors' samples.

This chain links TRBV7-6 with TRBJ1-1; a weak D match, TRBD1 (5 bases). This CDR3 has 14 amino acids. V lost 8 bases, J lost 5 bases, and 18 bases lay in between. The germline CDR1 and CDR2 sequences are SGHVS and FNYEAQ. The CDR3 nucleotides are TGTGCCAGCTCAGTAGGGAATTGGGGGACTGAAGCTTTCTTT. This translates into CASSVGNWGTEAFF.

This clonotype has ten or more counts. The V and J genes are TRBV7-3 and TRBJ1-1; a possible D gene is TRBD1 (5 bases). The CDR3 is 14 amino acids. V lost 0 bases to trimming and J lost 7 bases, with 12 bases between them. The germline V gene has CDR1 SGHTA and CDR2 FQGTGA. The CDR3 region is CASSLTGRGGEAFF. The CDR3 nucleotides read TGTGCCAGCAGCTTAACAGGGAGGGGTGGTGAAGCTTTCTTT. The whole variable domain, filled in from reference TRBV7-3 and TRBJ1-1, reads GAGVSQTPSNKVTEKGKYVELRCDPISGHTALYWYRQSLGQGPEFLIYFQGTGAADDSGLPNDRFFAVRPEGSVSTLKIQRTERGDSAVYLCASSLTGRGGEAFFGQGTRLTVV.

At least ten counts were recorded for this clonotype. V usage is TRBV12-3 or TRBV12-4 and J usage is TRBJ1-5; D is ambiguous. The CDR3 consists of 13 residues. Trimming left V 8 bases short and J 2 bases short, with 10 bases between. In DNA form, the CDR3 reads TGTGCCAGCCGCCGGGAGCGCAATCAGCCCCAGCATTTT. Protein: CASRRERNQPQHF.

A remark on this clonotype: Mismatch with germline at one junction end may stem from a read error. V and J are TRBV7-2 and TRBJ1-4; possibly TRBD1 for D (5 bases). Germline loops: CDR1 SGHTA, CDR2 FQGNSA. This CDR3 spans 19 amino acids. The CDR3 DNA follows: TGTGCCAGCACCGGACGGGGGGACGGTGGGGTTGCAACTAATGAAATACTGTTTTTT. It encodes CASTGRGDGGVATNEILFF.

This clonotype was counted many times. The chain couples TRBV7-8 to TRBJ2-7; D may be TRBD1 (6 bases). Germline CDR1 SGHVS, CDR2 FQNEAQ. V was trimmed by 4 bases and J by 0 bases, leaving 16 bases between them. The CDR3 covers 16 residues. CDR3 region: CASSSQPGQNSYEQYF. DNA for the CDR3: TGTGCCAGCAGCTCACAACCGGGACAAAACTCCTACGAGCAGTACTTC.

The genes are TRBV20-1 and TRBJ2-3; tentative D call: TRBD2 (7 bases). The CDR3 has 16 residues. Germline values: CDR1 DFQATT, CDR2 SNEGSKA (reference sequence). CDR3: CGRRGAASGDTDTQYF. In DNA, the CDR3 is TGCGGACGACGGGGGGCGGCTAGCGGCGACACAGATACGCAGTATTTT.

This clonotype showed up just a few times. V usage is TRBV27 and J usage is TRBJ2-2; D is undetermined. Germline loops: CDR1 MNHEY, CDR2 SMNVEV (reference sequence). Between the trimmed V and J ends, which lost 5 bases and 7 bases, there was a span of 17 bases. The CDR3 runs 15 residues. CDR3 nucleotides: TGTGCCAGCAGTCCTGAGCTGGAAGGAAGCGGGGAGCTGTTTTTT. Translated: CASSPELEGSGELFF.

The chain has TRBV19 and TRBJ2-5; 10 bases agree with TRBD1. CDR1 is LNHDA, CDR2 SQIVND, per germline (reference sequence). The trim removed 4 bases at V and 5 bases at J, leaving 10 bases unmatched. This CDR3 has 16 amino acids. The CDR3: CASSTQGQGMGETQYF. The CDR3 DNA follows: TGTGCCAGTAGTACCCAGGGACAGGGGATGGGCGAGACCCAGTACTTC. Variable domain in full (rest from reference TRBV19 and TRBJ2-5): DGGITQSPKYLFRKEGQNVTLSCEQNLNHDAMYWYRQDPGQGLRLIYYSQIVNDFQKGDIAEGYSVSREKKESFPLTVTSAQKNPTAFYLCASSTQGQGMGETQYFGPGTRLLVL.

This clonotype was detected ten times or more. The chain is built from TRBV6-5 and TRBJ1-2, with D maybe TRBD1 (5 bases). The CDR3 totals 14 residues. V dropped 7 bases and J dropped 2 bases, with 14 bases sitting between them. The germline V gene encodes CDR1 MNHEY and CDR2 SVGAGI. The DNA of the CDR3 is TGTGCCAGCACCGTGGGGAGGGGAAACTATGGCTACACCTTC. Residues: CASTVGRGNYGYTF.

This clonotype was seen repeatedly, ten times or more. The chain recombines TRBV7-9 with TRBJ2-2; D not resolved. In germline, CDR1 is SEHNR, CDR2 FQNEAQ (reference sequence). This CDR3 has 16 residues. Trimming stripped 4 bases from V and 2 bases from J, with 14 bases between. The DNA for the CDR3 is TGTGCCAGCAGCTCATCCCCTGGTCCTAACACCGGGGAGCTGTTTTTT. Translating it yields CASSSSPGPNTGELFF.

This clonotype was seen more than once but under ten times. A much larger clone lies one base from this, so it may be a read error. In DNA form, the CDR3 reads TGTGCCAGCGGCCCGACTAGCGGGGGCTACGAGCAGTACTTC. Residues: CASGPTSGGYEQYF. The chain recombines TRBV12-3 or TRBV12-4 with TRBJ2-7; 12 bases fit TRBD2. This CDR3 has 14 residues. Unmatched junction bases numbered 5, after V lost 8 bases and J lost 3 bases.

This clonotype was picked up many times. The V and J genes are TRBV28 and TRBJ1-5; D is unresolved. The CDR3 totals 17 residues. CDR1 is MDHEN and CDR2 is SYDVKM in the germline V gene. V lost 2 bases and J 4 bases, leaving 18 bases between the germline ends. CDR3 residues: CASSLLYLPDSNQPQHF. The CDR3 coding sequence is TGTGCCAGCAGTTTACTATACCTACCAGATTCGAATCAGCCCCAGCATTTT.

The sample holds a few counts of this clonotype. This chain connects TRBV12-3 or TRBV12-4 to TRBJ1-5, with D tentatively TRBD1 (6 bases). V lost 8 bases to trimming and J lost 4 bases, with 15 bases between them. CDR3 size: 14 residues. CDR3 region: CASALGGDNQPQHF. CDR3 in DNA: TGTGCCAGCGCCCTAGGGGGGGATAATCAGCCCCAGCATTTT.

In this sample, this clonotype turned up many times. The chain recombines TRBV7-9 with TRBJ2-1, with a tentative D call TRBD1 (6 bases). V gave up 0 bases and J gave up 15 bases, with 18 bases separating them. The germline CDR1 and CDR2 sequences are SEHNR and FQNEAQ (reference sequence). There are 14 residues in the CDR3. CDR3 protein: CASSLASRGFGAFF. CDR3 DNA: TGTGCCAGCAGCTTAGCTAGCAGGGGTTTTGGCGCGTTCTTC.

V and J are TRBV6-1 and TRBJ2-5; tentative D call: TRBD2 (5 bases). This CDR3 is built from 13 residues. The germline CDR1 and CDR2 sequences are MNHNS and SASEGT. Trimming stripped 7 bases from V and 2 bases from J, with 11 bases between. This chain's CDR3 is CASIPGSQETQYF. In DNA, the CDR3 is TGTGCCAGCATCCCTGGGAGTCAAGAGACCCAGTACTTC.